This T cell receptor beta chain was captured by sequencing in a study of T cells in narcolepsy. Study observations and caveats: Reportedly, autoreactive clonotypes were serially detected in patients' blood but not controls'. Some memory CD4+ repertoires had no autoreactive clone sequences.

The ends were cut back, 4 bases at V and 8 bases at J, with 22 bases in the middle. The CDR3 spans 16 residues. Per the germline V gene, CDR1 is SGHRS and CDR2 is YFSETQ. TCRdb's table, derived via immunoSEQ multiplex PCR, lists solely in-frame clones and lacks some. The sample shows about 27,000 clones, roughly 86% of them seen only once. As for this clone: The antigen remains undetermined.

Sequencing input: CD45RA- memory CD4+ T cells from PBMCs. The chain couples TRBV5-1 to TRBJ1-3, with D perhaps matching TRBD1 (5 bases). The TCR comes from a human donor with narcolepsy. The DNA for the CDR3 is TGCGCCAGCAGCCCTAATCCCGGGACGGTGGGTGACACCATATATTTT. Its protein product is CASSPNPGTVGDTIYF.